This T cell receptor (beta chain) was sequenced for a study of Graves' ophthalmopathy and Graves' hyperthyroidism. Of note for this clonotype: Its target is unknown.

As the template, RNA transcripts were used to amplify TCR beta CDR3 regions. The library came from an HTBI-primed first-round RT-PCR and a second-round multiplex PCR. TCRdb processed the multiplex PCR reads anew with MiXCR; each CDR3 protein has one entry. The sample shows under 350,000 distinct CDR3 sequences, roughly 17% of them seen only once. Serum thyroxine and TRAb, along with clinical symptoms, thyroid ultrasound and orbital computed tomography, were what diagnosis relied on. Whole-study results and caveats: As the model predicted ophthalmopathy progression, it achieved a sensitivity of about 71% and a specificity of around 76%. Sensitivity reached more than 85% and specificity about 81% for a 13-signature model separating ophthalmopathy from stable hyperthyroidism.

This CDR3 has 13 amino acids. V trimming: 6 bases; J trimming: 4 bases; junction bases outside the gene matches: 5. Per the germline V gene, CDR1 is MDHEN and CDR2 is SYDVKM. This receptor was obtained from an adult man with Graves' ophthalmopathy. Input material: peripheral blood. The rearrangement uses TRBV28 and TRBJ2-7; 8 bases agree with TRBD2. The CDR3 DNA reads TGTGCCAGCAGGGCAGCGGGAGAGTACGAGCAGTACTTC. Its translation: CASRAAGEYEQYF.